This TCR beta chain stems from a study of shared clonotypes between healthy human individuals. Study-wide background: Plates per donor: three CD4 naive, three CD4 memory, two CD8 naive, one CD8 memory. Study results and limitations: The naive CD4 repertoires of several donors were compared, and around 5% of clonotypes were shared.

Splitting the CD4+ cells yielded a CD45RA+ naive subset and a CD45RA-negative memory subset. Trimming at V came to 6 bases and at J to 2 bases, leaving 10 bases not matched to a gene. This CDR3 comprises 15 residues. Germline lookup yields CDR1 MNHNY and CDR2 SVGAGI (reference sequence). An approximately 180 ng quantity of DNA, roughly 30,000 T cell genomes, went into the sorted-subset replicate PCRs. Profiled with immunoSEQ multiplex PCR; TCRdb holds only in-frame clones, not every one. The data hold about 340,000 clones, with about 70% observed a single time. To note about this clone: Its cognate antigen is unknown.

The V call is TRBV6-6, the J call TRBJ2-7, with 7 bases fitting TRBD1. Input material: memory CD4+ T cells sorted from blood. As for subset: CD45RA-negative fraction. The receptor comes from a man aged 30 to 39 in good health. The chain's CDR3 is CASSPLRTGTYEQYF. The DNA of the CDR3 is TGTGCCAGCAGCCCTTTAAGGACAGGCACCTACGAGCAGTACTTC.